One sample yielded the 21 T cell receptor beta chains listed below, sequenced in a study of control samples from healthy donors and cancer patients. The table came from immunoSEQ multiplex PCR; TCRdb's copy has only in-frame clones and leaves some out. Altogether 150,000 to 180,000 clones are present, approximately 94% being singletons, with the ten largest covering around 6.1%. The sample consisted of blood. These TCRs come from a man between 35 and 55 years old in good health.

This chain uses TRBV19 with TRBJ2-3; 9 bases map to TRBD2. Germline values: CDR1 LNHDA, CDR2 SQIVND (reference sequence). The CDR3 length is 18 residues. V dropped 5 bases and J dropped 6; count of bases not matched to a gene: 18. The CDR3 DNA reads as TGTGCCAGTAGTGGATGGGGCTTCCCCGGGACTAGCCCTGATACGCAGTATTTT. This codes for CASSGWGFPGTSPDTQYF. Drawing the rest from reference TRBV19 and TRBJ2-3, the complete variable domain is DGGITQSPKYLFRKEGQNVTLSCEQNLNHDAMYWYRQDPGQGLRLIYYSQIVNDFQKGDIAEGYSVSREKKESFPLTVTSAQKNPTAFYLCASSGWGFPGTSPDTQYFGPGTRLTVL.

This chain connects TRBV18 to TRBJ2-1; 10 positions agree with TRBD2. J was trimmed by 6 bases and V by 0 bases; bases with no gene match: 5. Per the germline V gene, CDR1 is KGHSH and CDR2 is LQKENI. CDR3 length: 16 amino acids. CDR3 sequence: CASSPPSGGARNEQFF. The CDR3 region has the DNA TGTGCCAGCTCACCACCGAGCGGGGGGGCGCGCAATGAGCAGTTCTTC.

J is TRBJ1-1 and V is TRBV5-1, with D maybe TRBD1 (5 bases). The germline V and J ends were trimmed by 4 bases and 7 bases, with 14 bases remaining between them. The CDR3 contains 13 residues. The germline gives CDR1 SGHRS, CDR2 YFSETQ. CDR3 loop: CASSAGGWDEAFF. DNA for the CDR3: TGCGCCAGCAGCGCCGGGGGTTGGGATGAAGCTTTCTTT.

The chain links TRBV3-1 (or the pseudogene TRBV3-2) to TRBJ2-7; D is possibly TRBD1 (6 bases). CDR3 length: 15 residues. The germline V gene encodes CDR1 LGHDT and CDR2 YNNKEL (reference sequence). V lost 4 bases and J 2 bases, leaving 15 bases between the germline ends. The CDR3 nucleotides read TGTGCCAGCAGCCCCTGGGTTCGGGACACCTACGAGCAGTACTTC. Translation: CASSPWVRDTYEQYF.

DNA for the CDR3: TGTGCCAGTAGTGTCACAGGGGGCTTCGGTGAAAAACTGTTTTTT. Translation gives CASSVTGGFGEKLFF. This chain connects TRBV19 to TRBJ1-4, with 9 bases matching TRBD1. This CDR3 has 15 residues. Germline assignment: CDR1 LNHDA and CDR2 SQIVND (reference sequence). V shed 5 bases, J shed 7 bases, and the junction held 8 bases outside the gene matches.

V is TRBV5-4 and J is TRBJ2-7; weak D call: TRBD2 (6 bases). Between the trimmed V and J ends, which lost 4 bases and 4 bases, there was a span of 12 bases. The CDR3 sequence is 13 residues long. The germline V gene has CDR1 SGHNT and CDR2 YYREEE (reference sequence). CDR3: CASSPGLEYEQYF. The CDR3 nucleotides are TGTGCCAGCAGCCCGGGACTCGAATACGAGCAGTACTTC.

The chain links TRBV10-2 to TRBJ2-1; D gene ambiguous. The V end lost 6 bases, the J end lost 0 bases, and 12 bases lay between the germline ends. The CDR3 has 15 residues. Germline CDR1 and CDR2: WSHSY and SAAADI. The CDR3 DNA reads TGCGCCAGCAGGCGGACCGAAAGCTCCTACAATGAGCAGTTCTTC. Protein sequence: CASRRTESSYNEQFF.

The chain employs TRBV13 and TRBJ1-2; D call uncertain. CDR1 PRHDT and CDR2 FYEKMQ come from the germline V gene (reference sequence). The CDR3 length is 14 residues. The V gene lost 5 bases and the J gene lost 4 bases, with 14 bases spanning the gap. CDR3 DNA sequence: TGTGCCAGCAGCAATCAACAGAGCCTCTATGGCTACACCTTC. It translates to CASSNQQSLYGYTF. The variable domain in full, completed from reference TRBV13 and TRBJ1-2, reads AAGVIQSPRHLIKEKRETATLKCYPIPRHDTVYWYQQGPGQDPQFLISFYEKMQSDKGSIPDRFSAQQFSDYHSELNMSSLELGDSALYFCASSNQQSLYGYTFGSGTRLTVV.

The chain links TRBV19 to TRBJ1-2; D possibly corresponds to TRBD1 (5 bases). The ends were cut back, 7 bases at V and 3 bases at J, with 15 bases in the middle. The CDR3 spans 14 residues. CDR1 is LNHDA, CDR2 SQIVND, per germline (reference sequence). The CDR3 loop is CASTSLGVYYGYTF. In nucleotides, the CDR3 is TGTGCCAGTACCTCTCTGGGGGTCTACTATGGCTACACCTTC.

The chain combines TRBV24-1 with TRBJ1-2, with D perhaps matching TRBD1 (5 bases). Germline V gene sequence: CDR1 KGHDR, CDR2 SFDVKD. Trimming cost V 2 bases and J 4 bases, with 13 bases left between them. The CDR3 extends over 15 amino acids. In DNA, the CDR3 is TGTGCCACCAGTGATTCTGGGGCAGGCATCTATGGCTACACCTTC. The encoded protein is CATSDSGAGIYGYTF.

The rearrangement joins TRBV11-2 to TRBJ1-3; 7 positions agree with TRBD1. CDR1 and CDR2 from the germline V gene are SGHAT and FQNNGV. This CDR3 has 15 amino acids. With V trimmed by 2 bases and J by 3 bases, 4 bases remained unmatched. DNA for the CDR3: TGTGCCAGCAGCTTATGGGGACAGTTTGGAAACACCATATATTTT. This gives the protein CASSLWGQFGNTIYF.

This rearrangement joins TRBV4-1 to TRBJ1-1, with a possible D match to TRBD1 (5 bases). This CDR3 contains 15 residues. The V end was cut by 4 bases, the J end by 0 bases, with 12 bases between. Per the germline V gene, CDR1 is MGHRA and CDR2 is YSYEKL. The CDR3 DNA follows: TGCGCCAGCAGCCCCGACAGTCTTATGAACACTGAAGCTTTCTTT. Translation: CASSPDSLMNTEAFF.

This chain links TRBV3-1 (or the pseudogene TRBV3-2) with TRBJ2-1; D may match TRBD1 or TRBD2 (5 bases each). Trimming pared 3 bases from V and 9 bases from J, leaving 12 bases between. The length of the CDR3 is 13 residues. The V gene's germline CDR1 is LGHDT and CDR2 YNNKEL (reference sequence). The CDR3 here is CASSQGTPGEQFF. The CDR3 bases are TGTGCCAGCAGCCAGGGGACCCCCGGTGAGCAGTTCTTC.

The chain couples TRBV2 to TRBJ1-4; D is undetermined. This CDR3 comprises 15 residues. Trimming took 7 bases from V and 5 from J, leaving 17 bases between them. CDR1 SNHLY and CDR2 FYNNEI come from the germline V gene. CDR3 DNA sequence: TGTGCCAGCACCTCGAGGTCGGGCACCAATGAAAAACTGTTTTTT. This gives the protein CASTSRSGTNEKLFF. The complete variable domain, with remaining parts taken from reference TRBV2 and TRBJ1-4, reads EPEVTQTPSHQVTQMGQEVILRCVPISNHLYFYWYRQILGQKVEFLVSFYNNEISEKSEIFDDQFSVERPDGSNFTLKIRSTKLEDSAMYFCASTSRSGTNEKLFFGSGTQLSVL.

CDR3 protein: CASSQSPQLAIPYEQYF. In DNA, the CDR3 is TGCGCCAGCAGTCAATCCCCCCAACTAGCGATCCCCTACGAGCAGTACTTC. The rearrangement links TRBV23-1 to TRBJ2-7; TRBD2 matches 7 bases. TRBV23-1 is placed among ORFs of uncertain function. The CDR3 has 17 residues. The V segment lost 0 bases and the J segment 2 bases; nucleotides outside the gene matches: 10.

The chain employs TRBV10-3 and TRBJ2-1; 9 nucleotides match TRBD2. The CDR3 has 15 residues. Germline-derived CDR1 and CDR2 are ENHRY and SYGVKD. The V segment lost 0 bases and the J segment 6 bases; nucleotides outside the gene matches: 3. The CDR3 spells CAISESGRGGNEQFF. CDR3 nucleotide sequence: TGTGCCATCAGTGAGTCCGGGCGGGGGGGCAATGAGCAGTTCTTC.

This chain connects TRBV5-4 to TRBJ1-6; no clear D gene. The V end lost 0 bases, the J end lost 3 bases, and 4 bases lay between the germline ends. CDR3 length: 14 amino acids. In germline, CDR1 is SGHNT, CDR2 YYREEE (reference sequence). Written as DNA, the CDR3 is TGTGCCAGCAGCTTGGACAGCTATAATTCACCCCTCCACTTT. Its protein product is CASSLDSYNSPLHF.

V and J are TRBV5-1 and TRBJ1-1; 7 bases match TRBD1. Germline CDR1 is SGHRS and CDR2 is YFSETQ. This CDR3 comprises 14 residues. The ends lost 4 bases at V and 5 bases at J; junction bases unmatched: 8. CDR3 DNA sequence: TGCGCCAGCAGCGATCGGGACAGAAGGACTGAAGCTTTCTTT. This codes for CASSDRDRRTEAFF. The entire variable domain, with the rest obtained from reference TRBV5-1 and TRBJ1-1, is as follows: KAGVTQTPRYLIKTRGQQVTLSCSPISGHRSVSWYQQTPGQGLQFLFEYFSETQRNKGNFPGRFSGRQFSNSRSEMNVSTLELGDSALYLCASSDRDRRTEAFFGQGTRLTVV.

The V call is TRBV4-1, the J call TRBJ1-3; D is ambiguous. CDR1 and CDR2 (germline): MGHRA, YSYEKL. CDR3 length: 15 residues. Trimming shortened V by 0 bases and J by 0 bases, and 6 bases separated the two germline ends. The CDR3 nucleotides are TGCGCCAGCAGCCAAGACACGAGCTCTGGAAACACCATATATTTT. Translated: CASSQDTSSGNTIYF.

This chain links TRBV6-2 or TRBV6-3 with TRBJ2-2; no clear D. The germline V and J ends were trimmed by 5 bases and 6 bases, with 19 bases remaining between them. The CDR3 length is 16 residues. CDR1 and CDR2 (germline): MNHEY, SVGEGT. For the CDR3, the DNA is TGTGCCAGCAGTGGCCGGGTTCCAGTATCGTCCGGGGAGCTGTTTTTT. This gives the protein CASSGRVPVSSGELFF.

This clone came up a few times. The chain combines TRBV7-9 with TRBJ1-4; 7 nucleotides match TRBD1. The germline V gene has CDR1 SEHNR and CDR2 FQNEAQ (reference sequence). V lost 4 bases, J lost 12 bases, and 11 bases stayed unmatched. The CDR3 spans 14 residues. The CDR3 DNA sequence: TGTGCCAGCAGCTACTCCCGGGACAGTGTAGAACTGTTTTTT. Encoded protein: CASSYSRDSVELFF.